Given below is one T cell receptor beta chain in context. What it recognizes is unknown. The DNA ends 3 residues before the CDR3 does, and the rest of the CDR3 is filled in from the germline J gene. CVID and control samples used equivalent genomic DNA input. Assay: immunoSEQ multiplex PCR; the TCRdb copy retains only in-frame clones and omits some. This sample shows 25,000 to 35,000 clones and no singletons; less than 35% rests with the ten largest. The sample is drawn from a study of T cell clonality in common variable immunodeficiency. Trimming stripped 0 bases from V and 1 base from J, with 10 bases between. The CDR3 is 15 amino acids. Germline assignment: CDR1 SGHRS and CDR2 YFSETQ. Caucasian heritage predominated among both patients and controls. No CVID subject was ill or on immunomodulatory drugs when sampled. Study-level results: Common variable immunodeficiency TCR beta sequences reportedly had fewer deletions and N-nucleotide insertions. TCRbeta clonality was increased in CVID versus healthy controls.

Source material: peripheral blood mononuclear cells. This TCR derives from a human donor with common variable immunodeficiency. This rearrangement joins TRBV5-1 to TRBJ1-1; D gene uncertain. The CDR3 sequence: CASSLGRGSNTEAFF. The covered CDR3 bases are TGCGCCAGCAGCTTGGGCCGCGGATCGAACACTGAA.